The clone carrying this T cell receptor beta chain showed up many times. Time point: newly diagnosed GD, antithyroid drugs for less than 3 months. The authors made the TCR library using RNA they extracted from PBMCs. This sample is drawn from a study of regulatory T cells in long-lasting Graves disease. V gave up 4 bases and J gave up 6 bases; unmatched junction bases: 7. The length of the CDR3 is 14 residues. CDR1 MNHNS and CDR2 SASEGT come from the germline V gene. Library construction for TCR beta used iRepertoire HTBI primers and Arm-PCR of CDR3 regions. TCRdb called the multiplex PCR reads again in MiXCR, with one record for every CDR3 protein. The sample records roughly 420,000 distinct CDR3 sequences, around 13% being singletons. This sample was shared with a second study, whose subject was T cells in Graves' hyperthyroidism and ophthalmopathy. That paper states: First-round RT-PCR with HTBI primers amplified the TCR CDR3 region.

V gene TRBV6-1 combines with J gene TRBJ2-7; 9 bases are shared with TRBD2. The sequence came from a woman aged 50 to 65 with Graves disease. Source: peripheral blood mononuclear cells (PBMCs), taken at new diagnosis, from a patient treated with antithyroid drugs. CDR3 in DNA: TGTGCCAGCAGTGGAACGGGACTAGCCTCCGAGCAGTACTTC. It encodes CASSGTGLASEQYF.